This T cell receptor (beta chain) is drawn from a study of CD8 T cells in Susac syndrome. When the RNA was reverse transcribed, random hexamers were used with an input of roughly 0.5 to 1 ug. MiXCR was run by TCRdb on the immunoSEQ multiplex PCR reads, yielding one entry per CDR3 protein. Of around 170,000 distinct CDR3 sequences listed, approximately 94% are singletons. The germline gives CDR1 MGHDK, CDR2 SYGVNS. The CDR3 consists of 14 residues. V was shortened by 6 bases and J by 5 bases, with 16 bases between the two germline ends. This rearrangement joins TRBV25-1 to TRBJ2-5; a weak D match, TRBD1 (6 bases). The sequencing sample was made of CD4+ T cells from PBMCs. The source of this sequence is a human donor with Susac syndrome. The CDR3 sequence: CASSDQGPRETQYF. In DNA form, the CDR3 reads TGTGCCAGCAGCGATCAGGGGCCCCGGGAGACCCAGTACTTC.